Listed below are T cell receptor beta chains from one sample, sequenced in a study of graft-versus-host responses after intestinal transplantation. Profiled with immunoSEQ multiplex PCR; TCRdb holds only in-frame clones, not every one. The sample contains about 82,000 clones, around 91% of which appear only once. These TCRs' antigens remain unknown. The material sequenced was unstimulated CD4+ T cells sorted from spleen or lymph node cells, taken before intestinal transplant. The source of these receptors is a human donor who received an intestinal transplant. CDR3s include the opening cysteine and the closing phenylalanine or tryptophan. The order of the fields is V gene, J gene, CDR3 length, D gene, clone size, CDR3 DNA, CDR3 protein. D genes are given only for firm matches. Clone size is shown for a subset of rows, as once, few, many or a class of expanded clone.

V: TRBV5-1
J: TRBJ2-4
length: 14
D: .
size: .
DNA: TGCGCCAGCAGCTTGGGGGAGGCCAAAAACATTCAGTACTTC
CDR3: CASSLGEAKNIQYF

V: TRBV7-2
J: TRBJ1-3
length: 15
D: .
size: .
DNA: TGTGCCAGCAGCTCGACACTCCTCTCTGGAAACACCATATATTTT
CDR3: CASSSTLLSGNTIYF

V: TRBV7-2
J: TRBJ2-3
length: 12
D: .
size: .
DNA: TGTGCCAGCAGCCCTATCACAGATACGCAGTATTTT
CDR3: CASSPITDTQYF

V: TRBV19
J: TRBJ1-1
length: 14
D: TRBD1
size: .
DNA: TGTGCCAGTAGCTCGGACAGGATGAACACTGAAGCTTTCTTT
CDR3: CASSSDRMNTEAFF

V: TRBV11-3
J: TRBJ2-5
length: 12
D: TRBD2
size: .
DNA: TGTGCCAGCAGCTTAGGGGGGGGACTCCAGTACTTC
CDR3: CASSLGGGLQYF

V: TRBV5-1
J: TRBJ2-2
length: 15
D: TRBD1
size: .
DNA: TGCGCCAGCAGCCCGGGACAGGGCGGTTCCGGGGAGCTGTTTTTT
CDR3: CASSPGQGGSGELFF

V: TRBV9
J: TRBJ2-1
length: 16
D: .
size: .
DNA: TGTGCCAGCAGCGAGGACAGAAGAGACTCCTACAATGAGCAGTTCTTC
CDR3: CASSEDRRDSYNEQFF

V: TRBV5-1
J: TRBJ2-5
length: 15
D: .
size: .
DNA: TGCGCCAGCAGCTTGGTAAGGACAGCCCAAGAGACCCAGTACTTC
CDR3: CASSLVRTAQETQYF

V: TRBV7-2
J: TRBJ2-4
length: 15
D: .
size: .
DNA: TGTGCCAGCAGCTTAGCGGGGGGTTCCAAAAACATTCAGTACTTC
CDR3: CASSLAGGSKNIQYF

V: TRBV5-1
J: TRBJ2-7
length: 14
D: .
size: .
DNA: TGCGCCAGCAGCTTGGGCGACATCACCTACGAGCAGTACTTC
CDR3: CASSLGDITYEQYF

V: TRBV7-2
J: TRBJ2-7
length: 15
D: TRBD1
size: .
DNA: TGTGCCAGCAGCTCCCCCGGGACAGGTCCCCACGAGCAGTACTTC
CDR3: CASSSPGTGPHEQYF

V: TRBV2
J: TRBJ2-3
length: 12
D: .
size: .
DNA: TGTGCCAGCAGTGAAAACGAGGGTACGCAGTATTTT
CDR3: CASSENEGTQYF

V: TRBV4-3
J: TRBJ1-5
length: 15
D: .
size: .
DNA: TGCGCCAGCAGCCAAGATGCAGGGCGTAATCAGCCCCAGCATTTT
CDR3: CASSQDAGRNQPQHF

V: TRBV13
J: TRBJ2-7
length: 15
D: TRBD1
size: .
DNA: TGTGCCAGCAGCTCCCGGGACAGGGGGCGCTTCGAGCAGTACTTC
CDR3: CASSSRDRGRFEQYF

V: TRBV18
J: TRBJ2-3
length: 15
D: TRBD2
size: .
DNA: TGTGCCAGCTCAGTGCGGGGGGGCAGCACAGATACGCAGTATTTT
CDR3: CASSVRGGSTDTQYF

V: TRBV5-8
J: TRBJ2-4
length: 15
D: TRBD2
size: .
DNA: TGTGCCAGCAGTCGGGGGGGAGGGGCCAAAAACATTCAGTACTTC
CDR3: CASSRGGGAKNIQYF

V: TRBV7-2
J: TRBJ2-5
length: 16
D: TRBD2
size: once
DNA: TGTGCCAGCAGCCGGCGACTAGCGGGGGGGCAGGAGACCCAGTACTTC
CDR3: CASSRRLAGGQETQYF

V: TRBV7-6
J: TRBJ2-7
length: 11
D: .
size: .
DNA: TGTGCCAGCAGCTTCGGGGGCGAGCAGTACTTC
CDR3: CASSFGGEQYF

V: TRBV6-5
J: TRBJ1-2
length: 12
D: .
size: few
DNA: TGTGCCAGCACCCTATCGGGGGATGGCTACACCTTC
CDR3: CASTLSGDGYTF

V: TRBV6-5
J: TRBJ2-7
length: 13
D: .
size: few
DNA: TGTGCCAGCAGGAGGTCAATCTCCTACGAGCAGTACTTC
CDR3: CASRRSISYEQYF

V: TRBV6-1
J: TRBJ2-2
length: 14
D: TRBD2
size: .
DNA: TGTGCCAGCACCAACTGGGACTATCCCGGGGAGCTGTTTTTT
CDR3: CASTNWDYPGELFF

V: TRBV7-2
J: TRBJ1-1
length: 13
D: .
size: .
DNA: TGTGCCAGCAGCCCAGCGGGGGGCCCTGAAGCTTTCTTT
CDR3: CASSPAGGPEAFF

V: TRBV27
J: TRBJ2-7
length: 15
D: TRBD1
size: .
DNA: TGTGCCAGCAGTTCCACCGGGACAGGGGGCCTCGAGCAGTACTTC
CDR3: CASSSTGTGGLEQYF

V: TRBV2
J: TRBJ2-3
length: 14
D: .
size: .
DNA: TGTGCCAGCAGTGCTCTTACAGGCACAGATACGCAGTATTTT
CDR3: CASSALTGTDTQYF

V: TRBV20-1
J: TRBJ1-1
length: 11
D: .
size: .
DNA: TGCAGTGCTAGGGGCGGGGCAGGGGCTTTCTTT
CDR3: CSARGGAGAFF

V: TRBV5-1
J: TRBJ2-5
length: 14
D: .
size: .
DNA: TGCGCCAGCAGCTTGGTCCAGGGTAGAGAGACCCAGTACTTC
CDR3: CASSLVQGRETQYF

V: TRBV4-1
J: TRBJ2-5
length: 16
D: TRBD2
size: .
DNA: TGCGCCAGCAGCCAAGATCCTGGAGCGGGGAAAGAGACCCAGTACTTC
CDR3: CASSQDPGAGKETQYF

V: TRBV19
J: TRBJ1-6
length: 14
D: TRBD1
size: once
DNA: TGTGCCAGTAGTAACCGGGACAGGGGTTCACCCCTCCACTTT
CDR3: CASSNRDRGSPLHF

V: TRBV10-2
J: TRBJ2-3
length: 15
D: TRBD2
size: .
DNA: TGCGCCAGCGCGGGGGGGGCCGAGGGTACAGATACGCAGTATTTT
CDR3: CASAGGAEGTDTQYF

V: TRBV7-8
J: TRBJ1-3
length: 21
D: TRBD1
size: .
DNA: TGTGCCAGCAGCTTCAACACACTCCCGGGACAGAACGAATACTCTGGAAACACCATATATTTT
CDR3: CASSFNTLPGQNEYSGNTIYF

V: TRBV19
J: TRBJ2-2
length: 17
D: .
size: once
DNA: TGTGCCAGTAGGGGCCTGCCTGGGGGCGCAGACACCGGGGAGCTGTTTTTT
CDR3: CASRGLPGGADTGELFF

V: TRBV19
J: TRBJ1-1
length: 13
D: .
size: .
DNA: TGTGCCAGTAGTATCTCGGCGGACACTGAAGCTTTCTTT
CDR3: CASSISADTEAFF

V: TRBV30
J: TRBJ2-3
length: 14
D: .
size: .
DNA: TGTGCCTGGAGTAGGGGGGGGCCGACAGATACGCAGTATTTT
CDR3: CAWSRGGPTDTQYF

V: TRBV5-1
J: TRBJ1-2
length: 16
D: TRBD1
size: .
DNA: TGCGCCAGCAGCTTGTTGGGGGCTGACAGGGGTTATGGCTACACCTTC
CDR3: CASSLLGADRGYGYTF

V: TRBV29-1
J: TRBJ1-2
length: 14
D: TRBD1
size: .
DNA: TGCAGCGTTGAAGAAGCCCAGGGGGCGAGGGGCTACACCTTC
CDR3: CSVEEAQGARGYTF

V: TRBV7-2
J: TRBJ2-2
length: 15
D: TRBD1
size: .
DNA: TGTGCCAGCAGCTCGACAGGGACCTACACCGGGGAGCTGTTTTTT
CDR3: CASSSTGTYTGELFF

V: TRBV7-2
J: TRBJ2-7
length: 12
D: .
size: .
DNA: TGTGCCAGCAGCTTAGCGGCACACGAGCAGTACTTC
CDR3: CASSLAAHEQYF